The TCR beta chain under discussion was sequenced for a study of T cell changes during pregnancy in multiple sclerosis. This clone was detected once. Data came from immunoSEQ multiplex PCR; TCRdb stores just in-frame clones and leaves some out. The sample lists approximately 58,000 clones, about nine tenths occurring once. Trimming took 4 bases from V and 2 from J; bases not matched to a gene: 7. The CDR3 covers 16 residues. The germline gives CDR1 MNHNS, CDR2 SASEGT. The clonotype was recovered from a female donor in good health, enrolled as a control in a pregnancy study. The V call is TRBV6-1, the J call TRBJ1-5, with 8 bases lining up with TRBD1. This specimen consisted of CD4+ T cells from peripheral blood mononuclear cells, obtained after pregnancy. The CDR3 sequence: CASSVSRGHGNQPQHF. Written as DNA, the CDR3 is TGTGCCAGCAGTGTCTCCAGGGGGCATGGCAATCAGCCCCAGCATTTT.